The present T cell receptor beta chain was sequenced within a study of cytomegalovirus exposure and HLA in healthy donors. Overall study results and limits: Later analysis found that TCR beta chains associated with HLA were more clonally expanded than other, equally common chains. Reports state that TCR beta sequences accurately predicted most subjects' HLA-A and HLA-B alleles.

Germline-derived CDR1 and CDR2 are LGHNA and YNFKEQ. Losses at the gene ends were 4 bases for V and 2 bases for J; bases not matched to a gene: 31. The CDR3 is made up of 24 amino acids. Concerning this clone: Its antigen is currently unknown.

It was with 60 Vbeta and 13 Jbeta primers that the PCR ran. Measured with immunoSEQ multiplex PCR; TCRdb has only the in-frame clones, and not every one. Of approximately 100,000 clones detected, roughly 82% appear once; the ten largest clones hold approximately 1.2%. Whereas donors were nominally healthy upon sampling, unrecorded immune exposures were probable. Material: PBMCs. The origin of this receptor is a woman between 18 and 29 years old in good health and CMV-seronegative. The V and J genes are TRBV4-2 and TRBJ2-3; 9 bases map to TRBD2. The CDR3 is CASSLPSGGVEREATRSYTDTQYF. The CDR3 DNA sequence: TGTGCCAGCAGCCTACCGTCGGGGGGAGTAGAGCGGGAGGCCACTCGATCGTACACAGATACGCAGTATTTT.